This T cell receptor (beta chain) was recorded in a study of blood T cells in healthy people across ages. General observations from the study: Among long-lived donors, naive CD4+ cells were more numerous and diversity higher than in aged donors. CMV infection status of these donors was not known. Bulk PBMC profiling left naive and antigen-experienced comparisons inconclusive.

V lost 5 bases to trimming and J lost 8 bases; unmatched junction nucleotides: 7. CDR3 length: 13 amino acids. In germline, CDR1 is MRHNA, CDR2 SNTAGT. As for this clonotype: The antigen is undetermined.

A sample-barcoded 5' primer and a J-beta primer mix were used in a second PCR of roughly 6 to 11 cycles. Each cDNA was tagged by a template-switch adaptor containing 12 random nucleotides. Each CDR3 protein gets one entry after TCRdb re-called the 5' RACE reads with MiXCR. The data show 2 million or so distinct CDR3 sequences, with approximately 50% seen just once and around 2.1% held by the top ten. Sequences were obtained from blood. The receptor was derived from a woman aged 40 to 55 in good health. The chain employs TRBV6-4 and TRBJ1-2; 8 bases agree with TRBD1. The CDR3 DNA is TGTGCCAGCAGTCCTCTACAGGGGGGAGGCTACACCTTC. Translating gives CASSPLQGGGYTF.